This TCR beta chain was retrieved from a study of blood T cell repertoires in COVID-19 (dated by TCRdb to about 2020). Notes on the research overall: Collaborator samples came from the United States, Italy and Spain and covered acute and convalescent phases of COVID-19. The repertoires were made available in a free public database intended to serve as a resource for research on the immune response to SARS-CoV-2. HLA class I and class II types, where available, came from metadata supplied by the sample provider rather than from assay-based typing. The sample metadata nearly always contained a de-identified subject ID, COVID-19 status, age in years and sex. Samples came from the ongoing ImmuneRACE study (first 160 participants) plus 1,254 subjects from 6 global collaborators. The material from the prospective study consisted of cDNA or gDNA derived from T cells, B-cell-depleted T cells, or PBMCs. The dataset comprised deeply sampled blood TCRbeta repertoires from subjects exposed to, actively infected with, or recovered from COVID-19.

Participants in the prospective study were aged about 18 to 95 years, lived in some 24 United States geographic areas, and enrolled through a virtual design. In the prospective study, cohorts were assigned on the basis of participant-reported clinical history obtained from a screening survey and a study questionnaire. A participant counted as exposed if, within 2 weeks of entering the study, that participant had been in contact with someone who had a PCR-confirmed or clinician-diagnosed COVID-19 case. In the prospective study, whole blood, serum and a nasopharyngeal or oropharyngeal swab were collected from each participant by mobile phlebotomists. Additional blood draws and questionnaires over an approximately two-month period could optionally be provided by prospective study participants. Blood samples from the prospective study were shipped frozen or at room temperature prior to DNA extraction.

TCRbeta CDR3 regions were amplified from genomic DNA by means of the immunoSEQ Assay, a bias-controlled multiplex PCR. The paper's data handling went like this. Nucleated cell counts per sample were estimated from amplification of reference gene primers within the assay. Sequence reads were collapsed and filtered to measure the absolute abundance of every unique TCRbeta CDR3 rearrangement. For each sample, productive Simpson clonality was calculated as the square root of Simpson's diversity index across productive rearrangements. TCRdb holds this immuneACCESS table with in-frame rearrangements only. Some clones are missing; in checked studies, unresolved V genes explain under half, and the rest has no known cause. D and trimming were read from the DNA, whereas the V and J calls and clone size are those reported in that table. Present in this sample are hundreds of thousands of clones, about 83% of which were seen just once. The top ten clonotypes cover 4.8% of the sample.

This clone has a handful of counts. Its antigen is currently not known. Base quality data are lacking; no much larger clone is found one base away. The full study reports these points: Clinical and demographic metadata were provided uncurated, with the amount varying by source and participant.

Taken from cysteine to phenylalanine, the CDR3 has 15 residues. Kept here is only the CDR3 DNA, which spans 45 bases and is read in frame from base 1. V is trimmed back by 5 bases and J by 3 bases, and the junction contains 8 bases that no gene match accounts for. The germline V gene provides CDR1 SGHRS and CDR2 YFSETQ. Sequences were obtained from PBMCs or T cells enriched from blood (not recorded which). The chain is encoded by TRBV5-1 joined to TRBJ2-1, and 7 junction bases match TRBD2. This TCR came from a woman aged 50 to 60 who had been exposed to COVID-19. This receptor has the CDR3 CASSQSGDYYNEQFF. The nucleotide sequence is TGCGCCAGCAGTCAGAGCGGGGACTACTACAATGAGCAGTTCTTC. With all but the CDR3 taken from the reference TRBV5-1 and TRBJ2-1 genes, the full variable domain is: KAGVTQTPRYLIKTRGQQVTLSCSPISGHRSVSWYQQTPGQGLQFLFEYFSETQRNKGNFPGRFSGRQFSNSRSEMNVSTLELGDSALYLCASSQSGDYYNEQFFGPGTRLTVL.